The clone carrying this T cell receptor (beta chain) appeared a few times. The antigen is undetermined. TCRdb processed the 5' RACE reads anew with MiXCR; each CDR3 protein has one entry. Of under 300,000 distinct CDR3 sequences in the sample, around 15% were seen once. This sample is part of a study of identical twins. Findings and limits, study-wide: Twins shared beta out-of-frame sequences in excess, but this excess was weaker.

Each donor was a healthy Caucasian. The sequenced sample consisted of memory (CD45RO+) T cells sorted from blood. The TCR was taken from a woman aged 18-29 years in good health.

The CDR3 here is CASSLTGVGTEAFF. The DNA of the CDR3 is TGTGCCAGCAGCTTGACAGGGGTTGGTACTGAAGCTTTCTTT. V gene TRBV7-2 combines with J gene TRBJ1-1, with 8 positions matching TRBD1. This CDR3 region has 14 residues. Per germline, CDR1 SGHTA and CDR2 FQGNSA. J gave up 5 bases and V 3 bases, and 5 bases lay outside the gene matches.